This TCR beta chain derives from a study of cytomegalovirus exposure and HLA in healthy donors. Across the whole study: Of roughly 400 genotyped donors, roughly 81% grouped in the Caucasian-associated ancestry cluster. Whole-study findings and limits: Using a false discovery rate of 0.05, a later analysis showed that around 16,000 TCR beta sequences were associated with HLA alleles. Generally TCR sequences proved uncommon, though certain public TCRs appeared in numerous donors.

PCR amplification relied on 60 Vbeta primers (plus 13 Jbeta primers). TCRdb keeps only in-frame clones here, not all; method: immunoSEQ multiplex PCR. The table has 150,000 to 200,000 clones, around 80% seen once. The CDR3 is 15 amino acids. Trimming removed 2 bases from V and 3 bases from J, with 12 bases in between. CDR1 is LGHNA and CDR2 is YNFKEQ in the germline V gene. With respect to this clone: Its antigen is not identified.

The receptor was derived from a man between 18 and 35 years old in good health and CMV-seronegative. The V gene is TRBV4-2, the J gene TRBJ2-3; D unclear. Sequencing used PBMCs. The CDR3 nucleotides read TGTGCCAGCAGCCAACAGACAAATCCGACAGATACGCAGTATTTT. Translated, it gives CASSQQTNPTDTQYF.